The present entry profiles one T cell receptor beta chain with its context. This clonotype came up a few times. Its antigen is currently not known. No base quality information exists; no much larger clone differs at one position. The run used an Illumina NovaSeq 6000. TCRalpha and TCRbeta cDNA libraries were built by 5'RACE with constant-segment primers, adding sample barcodes and unique molecular identifiers. Trizol reagent was used to extract RNA from every sample. The libraries were amplified in two PCR steps, and the second step added a second sample barcode and Illumina TruSeq adapters. Libraries were sequenced on an Illumina NovaSeq with 2 x 150 bp paired-end reads. Per the source publication's procedure: Demultiplexing of reads and collapsing into UMI-guided consensus sequences were performed with migec v1.2.7. With mixcr v2.1.11, UMI consensuses were aligned to TRA and TRB V and J templates and assembled into clonotypes. A clonotype was counted as expanded or contracted only when both edgeR and NoisET called the clonotype significant, with the noise models trained on biological replicates. edgeR calls used a false discovery rate-adjusted p below 0.01 and a log2 fold-change threshold of 1. As an exploratory analysis of dynamics, PCA with hierarchical clustering was applied to max-normalized trajectories of the 1000 most abundant clonotypes. Separately sequenced CD4+ and CD8+ repertoires were used to assign a CD4 or CD8 phenotype to each responding clone. TCRdb cleaned the public reads at Q25 with fastp, built clones with MiXCR and kept in-frame beta chains. Entries are consolidated by CDR3 protein sequence, retaining the most common genes and DNA. The V and J calls shown here were made by TCRdb, not taken from the authors' results. This sample has 50,000 or so distinct CDR3 sequences in its table, and about 30% of those were observed once. Roughly 45% of the sample lies in the top ten.

Reading from cysteine to phenylalanine, the CDR3 counts 16 amino acids. The CDR3 DNA has 48 bases and is translated from base 1. CDR1 SGHRS and CDR2 YFSETQ are derived from the germline V gene. After removal of 5 bases from V and 3 bases from J, the junction retains 7 bases not matched to a gene. Ficoll-Paque density gradient centrifugation was the method used to isolate PBMCs. These data belong to a study of T-cell memory formation after mild COVID-19 (dated by TCRdb to the early 2020s). Regarding the complete study: TCR sequence clusters from the two donors were largely donor specific. Two young, previously healthy adult volunteers made up the cohort, one male and one female. Longitudinal TCRalpha and TCRbeta repertoire sequencing tracked T-cell clones expanding and contracting after mild COVID-19 in a couple of donors. Points the paper makes about the study in general: The study included only two mild cases, and larger cohorts that include severe cases with pre-infection samples were judged to be necessary. Contracting CD4+ clones were found mainly in CM and EM memory subsets, while CD8+ clones were enriched in EMRA. Clones contracting from day 15 to 85 had balanced CD4/CD8 phenotypes, while a second wave expanding from day 15 to 37 was biased towards CD4+. Some responding clones were detected in pre-infection memory, suggesting pre-existing cross-reactive memory T cells joined the SARS-CoV-2 response. The second-wave clones that peaked on day 37 were not confirmed to be SARS-CoV-2 specific.

This clonotype originated in a man between 18 and 29 years old who had mild COVID-19 (a few samples of this study predate the infection). The sample titles of this study are shuffled in the database, so cell type and time point are left out; the donor was told from shared clones. The chain employs TRBV5-1 and TRBJ2-1; 11 junctional bases match TRBD2. What was sequenced was PBMCs or a T cell subset sorted from them (not recorded which). CDR3 sequence: CASRPPLAGDYNEQFF. DNA sequence: TGCGCCAGCAGGCCCCCACTAGCGGGGGACTACAATGAGCAGTTCTTC.